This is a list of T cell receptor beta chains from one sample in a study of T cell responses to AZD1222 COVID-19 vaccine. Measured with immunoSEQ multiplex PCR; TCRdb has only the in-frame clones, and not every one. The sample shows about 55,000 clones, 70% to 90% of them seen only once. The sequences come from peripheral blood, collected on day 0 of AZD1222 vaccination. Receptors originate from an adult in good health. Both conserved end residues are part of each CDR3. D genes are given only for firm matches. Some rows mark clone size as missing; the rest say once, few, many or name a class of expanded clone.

CDR3aa: CASIPGASGNTIYF
CDR3nt: TGTGCCAGCATTCCGGGTGCCTCTGGAAACACCATATATTTT
abundance: NA
j_gene: TRBJ1-3
v_gene: TRBV6-6
len: 14
d_gene: NA

CDR3aa: CASSLVSGLNTEAFF
CDR3nt: TGTGCCAGCAGCTTGGTGTCGGGCTTGAACACTGAAGCTTTCTTT
abundance: once
j_gene: TRBJ1-1
v_gene: TRBV5-4
len: 15
d_gene: NA

CDR3aa: CASRVTGGRGETQYF
CDR3nt: TGTGCCAGCAGGGTTACAGGGGGGCGTGGGGAGACCCAGTACTTC
abundance: once
j_gene: TRBJ2-5
v_gene: TRBV6-5
len: 15
d_gene: TRBD1

CDR3aa: CASSLGLAGSTDTQYF
CDR3nt: TGTGCCAGCAGCTTAGGGCTAGCGGGGAGCACAGATACGCAGTATTTT
abundance: NA
j_gene: TRBJ2-3
v_gene: TRBV11-3
len: 16
d_gene: TRBD2

CDR3aa: CASSQAPDGAGYEQYF
CDR3nt: TGCGCCAGCAGCCAAGCCCCCGATGGGGCAGGGTACGAGCAGTACTTC
abundance: NA
j_gene: TRBJ2-7
v_gene: TRBV4-3
len: 16
d_gene: NA

CDR3aa: CASSFLVRGDRTEAFF
CDR3nt: TGCGCCAGCAGTTTCCTTGTTCGCGGGGATCGCACTGAAGCTTTCTTT
abundance: once
j_gene: TRBJ1-1
v_gene: TRBV10-1
len: 16
d_gene: NA

CDR3aa: CASSQWGRSSTDTQYF
CDR3nt: TGCGCCAGCAGCCAATGGGGCAGGTCCAGCACAGATACGCAGTATTTT
abundance: NA
j_gene: TRBJ2-3
v_gene: TRBV4-1
len: 16
d_gene: NA

CDR3aa: CASTLGGGLNTGELFF
CDR3nt: TGTGCCAGTACCCTAGGGGGGGGCCTCAACACCGGGGAGCTGTTTTTT
abundance: NA
j_gene: TRBJ2-2
v_gene: TRBV19
len: 16
d_gene: NA

CDR3aa: CASSFRAGANVLTF
CDR3nt: TGTGCCAGCAGTTTTAGGGCTGGGGCCAACGTCCTGACTTTC
abundance: once
j_gene: TRBJ2-6
v_gene: TRBV27
len: 14
d_gene: NA

CDR3aa: CAISLQGANQPQHF
CDR3nt: TGTGCCATCAGTCTACAGGGCGCCAATCAGCCCCAGCATTTT
abundance: NA
j_gene: TRBJ1-5
v_gene: TRBV10-3
len: 14
d_gene: NA

CDR3aa: CASSLVRLAAGELFF
CDR3nt: TGTGCCAGCAGCTTAGTAAGGCTAGCGGCCGGGGAGCTGTTTTTT
abundance: once
j_gene: TRBJ2-2
v_gene: TRBV7-9
len: 15
d_gene: TRBD2

CDR3aa: CASSYTNLPINQPQHF
CDR3nt: TGTGCCAGCAGTTACACAAATTTGCCGATTAATCAGCCCCAGCATTTT
abundance: NA
j_gene: TRBJ1-5
v_gene: TRBV6-5
len: 16
d_gene: NA

CDR3aa: CASSEWGYTEAFF
CDR3nt: TGTGCCAGCAGTGAGTGGGGTTACACTGAAGCTTTCTTT
abundance: NA
j_gene: TRBJ1-1
v_gene: TRBV6-1
len: 13
d_gene: NA

CDR3aa: CASSPGFAYEQYF
CDR3nt: TGTGCCAGCAGCCCCGGGTTCGCCTACGAGCAGTACTTC
abundance: NA
j_gene: TRBJ2-7
v_gene: TRBV3-1/TRBV3-2
len: 13
d_gene: NA

CDR3aa: CASSYSGQGGPGYTF
CDR3nt: TGTGCCAGCAGTTACTCGGGACAGGGTGGCCCTGGCTACACCTTC
abundance: NA
j_gene: TRBJ1-2
v_gene: TRBV6-5
len: 15
d_gene: TRBD1

CDR3aa: CASTYGAMSTEAFF
CDR3nt: TGTGCCAGCACCTACGGGGCTATGAGCACTGAAGCTTTCTTT
abundance: NA
j_gene: TRBJ1-1
v_gene: TRBV6-5
len: 14
d_gene: NA

CDR3aa: CASARDRGYEQYF
CDR3nt: TGTGCCAGCGCCCGGGACAGGGGGTACGAGCAGTACTTC
abundance: NA
j_gene: TRBJ2-7
v_gene: TRBV27
len: 13
d_gene: TRBD1

CDR3aa: CAWSWGSGANVLTF
CDR3nt: TGTGCCTGGAGTTGGGGTTCTGGGGCCAACGTCCTGACTTTC
abundance: NA
j_gene: TRBJ2-6
v_gene: TRBV30
len: 14
d_gene: NA

CDR3aa: CASSQGTSGGLAKNIQYF
CDR3nt: TGTGCCAGCAGCCAGGGGACTAGCGGGGGTTTAGCCAAAAACATTCAGTACTTC
abundance: NA
j_gene: TRBJ2-4
v_gene: TRBV4-2
len: 18
d_gene: TRBD2

CDR3aa: CASSSLPGTGNTIYF
CDR3nt: TGCGCCAGCAGCTCCCTGCCCGGGACAGGAAACACCATATATTTT
abundance: NA
j_gene: TRBJ1-3
v_gene: TRBV5-1
len: 15
d_gene: NA

CDR3aa: CASSYPPLLVPGELFF
CDR3nt: TGTGCCAGCAGTTACCCCCCCCTCCTTGTTCCCGGGGAGCTGTTTTTT
abundance: NA
j_gene: TRBJ2-2
v_gene: TRBV6-6
len: 16
d_gene: NA

CDR3aa: CASSLAPGGGSPYF
CDR3nt: TGCGCCAGCAGCTTGGCACCCGGGGGGGGAAGTCCGTACTTC
abundance: NA
j_gene: TRBJ2-7
v_gene: TRBV5-1
len: 14
d_gene: TRBD2

CDR3aa: CASSRPLNSPLHF
CDR3nt: TGTGCCAGCAGTCGCCCCCTCAATTCACCCCTCCACTTT
abundance: NA
j_gene: TRBJ1-6
v_gene: TRBV28
len: 13
d_gene: NA

CDR3aa: CASTAGGVETQYF
CDR3nt: TGTGCCAGTACAGCGGGGGGGGTCGAGACCCAGTACTTC
abundance: NA
j_gene: TRBJ2-5
v_gene: TRBV19
len: 13
d_gene: TRBD2

CDR3aa: CATSVPLGQGKQETQYF
CDR3nt: TGTGCCACCAGTGTCCCACTGGGACAGGGTAAACAAGAGACCCAGTACTTC
abundance: once
j_gene: TRBJ2-5
v_gene: TRBV24-1
len: 17
d_gene: TRBD1

CDR3aa: CASSVGQGSSYEQYF
CDR3nt: TGTGCCAGCAGCGTAGGACAGGGGAGCTCCTACGAGCAGTACTTC
abundance: NA
j_gene: TRBJ2-7
v_gene: TRBV5-6
len: 15
d_gene: TRBD1

CDR3aa: CASSLVQGGLTDTQYF
CDR3nt: TGTGCCAGCAGCCTCGTTCAAGGGGGCCTGACAGATACGCAGTATTTT
abundance: NA
j_gene: TRBJ2-3
v_gene: TRBV5-6
len: 16
d_gene: TRBD1

CDR3aa: CASSFTQTKNTEAFF
CDR3nt: TGTGCCAGCAGCTTTACGCAGACAAAGAACACTGAAGCTTTCTTT
abundance: NA
j_gene: TRBJ1-1
v_gene: TRBV7-2
len: 15
d_gene: NA

CDR3aa: CASSLGGVGDTQYF
CDR3nt: TGTGCCAGCAGTTTAGGGGGGGTGGGAGATACGCAGTATTTT
abundance: few
j_gene: TRBJ2-3
v_gene: TRBV28
len: 14
d_gene: TRBD2

CDR3aa: CASRVATNEKLFF
CDR3nt: TGCGCCAGCAGAGTCGCAACTAATGAAAAACTGTTTTTT
abundance: NA
j_gene: TRBJ1-4
v_gene: TRBV5-1
len: 13
d_gene: NA

CDR3aa: CASSSWTSGLFKETQYF
CDR3nt: TGTGCCAGCAGCTCATGGACTAGCGGACTTTTTAAAGAGACCCAGTACTTC
abundance: NA
j_gene: TRBJ2-5
v_gene: TRBV7-6
len: 17
d_gene: TRBD2

CDR3aa: CAISPTGLSGNTIYF
CDR3nt: TGTGCCATCAGCCCAACAGGGCTCTCTGGAAACACCATATATTTT
abundance: NA
j_gene: TRBJ1-3
v_gene: TRBV10-3
len: 15
d_gene: NA

CDR3aa: CSVEDGGETGQGVKNSPLHF
CDR3nt: TGCAGCGTTGAAGACGGGGGTGAAACGGGACAGGGGGTTAAAAATTCACCCCTCCACTTT
abundance: NA
j_gene: TRBJ1-6
v_gene: TRBV29-1
len: 20
d_gene: TRBD1

CDR3aa: CASSLDGFYGYTF
CDR3nt: TGTGCCAGCAGTTTGGACGGATTCTATGGCTACACCTTC
abundance: NA
j_gene: TRBJ1-2
v_gene: TRBV12-3/TRBV12-4
len: 13
d_gene: NA

CDR3aa: CASDPGTGSDGYTF
CDR3nt: TGCGCCAGTGACCCCGGGACAGGGAGTGATGGCTACACCTTC
abundance: NA
j_gene: TRBJ1-2
v_gene: TRBV10-2
len: 14
d_gene: TRBD1

CDR3aa: CASSERGGYGYTF
CDR3nt: TGTGCCAGCAGCGAGAGAGGGGGCTATGGCTACACCTTC
abundance: NA
j_gene: TRBJ1-2
v_gene: TRBV3-1/TRBV3-2
len: 13
d_gene: NA

CDR3aa: CASSERRRELFF
CDR3nt: TGTGCCAGCAGCGAAAGACGTCGAGAGCTGTTTTTT
abundance: NA
j_gene: TRBJ2-2
v_gene: TRBV28
len: 12
d_gene: NA

CDR3aa: CASSLAGALEAFF
CDR3nt: TGCGCCAGCAGCTTGGCAGGGGCCCTTGAAGCTTTCTTT
abundance: NA
j_gene: TRBJ1-1
v_gene: TRBV5-1
len: 13
d_gene: NA

CDR3aa: CASSLNSGGIPYEQYF
CDR3nt: TGTGCCAGCAGTTTAAACTCAGGGGGGATTCCCTACGAGCAGTACTTC
abundance: NA
j_gene: TRBJ2-7
v_gene: TRBV27
len: 16
d_gene: NA

CDR3aa: CASGGAGGYTF
CDR3nt: TGTGCCAGCGGGGGGGCAGGTGGCTACACCTTC
abundance: once
j_gene: TRBJ1-2
v_gene: TRBV28
len: 11
d_gene: NA

CDR3aa: CASSTPRGLDEQYF
CDR3nt: TGTGCCAGCAGCACCCCAAGGGGGTTGGACGAGCAGTACTTC
abundance: NA
j_gene: TRBJ2-7
v_gene: TRBV6-2/TRBV6-3
len: 14
d_gene: NA

CDR3aa: CASSLTGGRGYTF
CDR3nt: TGTGCCAGCAGTTTGACAGGGGGCCGGGGCTACACCTTC
abundance: once
j_gene: TRBJ1-2
v_gene: TRBV6-5
len: 13
d_gene: TRBD1